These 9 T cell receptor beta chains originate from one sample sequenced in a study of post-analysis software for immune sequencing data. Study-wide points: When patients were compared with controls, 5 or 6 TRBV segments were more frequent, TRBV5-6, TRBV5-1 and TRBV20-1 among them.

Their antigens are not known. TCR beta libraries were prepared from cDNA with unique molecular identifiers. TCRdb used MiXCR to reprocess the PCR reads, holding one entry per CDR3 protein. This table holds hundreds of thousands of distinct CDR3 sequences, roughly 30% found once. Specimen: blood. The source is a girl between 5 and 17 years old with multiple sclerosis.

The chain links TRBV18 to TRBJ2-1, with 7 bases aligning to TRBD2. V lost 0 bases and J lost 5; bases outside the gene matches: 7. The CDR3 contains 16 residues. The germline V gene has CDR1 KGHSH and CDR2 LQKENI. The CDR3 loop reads CASSPPMRREDNEQFF. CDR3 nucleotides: TGTGCCAGCTCACCACCTATGAGACGGGAGGACAATGAGCAGTTCTTC.

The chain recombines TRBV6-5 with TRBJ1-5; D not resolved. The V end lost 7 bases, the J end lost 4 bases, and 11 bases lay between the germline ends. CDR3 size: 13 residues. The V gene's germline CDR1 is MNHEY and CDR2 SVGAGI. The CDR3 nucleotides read TGTGCCAGCACCGGAAATATTAATCAGCCCCAGCATTTT. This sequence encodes CASTGNINQPQHF.

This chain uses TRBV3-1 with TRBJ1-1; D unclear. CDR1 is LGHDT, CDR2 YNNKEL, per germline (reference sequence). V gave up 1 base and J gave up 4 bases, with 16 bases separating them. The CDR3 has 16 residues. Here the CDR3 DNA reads TGTGCCAGCAGCCAAGGGTGGGCGGGGTTGAGCACTGAAGCTTTCTTT. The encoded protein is CASSQGWAGLSTEAFF.

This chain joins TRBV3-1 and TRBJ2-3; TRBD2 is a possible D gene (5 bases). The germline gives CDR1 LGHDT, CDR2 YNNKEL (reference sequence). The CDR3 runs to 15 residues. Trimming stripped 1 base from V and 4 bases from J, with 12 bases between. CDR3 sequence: CASSQVGRVADTQYF. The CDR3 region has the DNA TGTGCCAGCAGCCAAGTAGGGCGGGTCGCAGATACGCAGTATTTT.

This chain's CDR3 is CATSRELSGTGVGLFF. The CDR3 nucleotides read TGTGCCACCAGCAGAGAATTATCCGGGACAGGGGTTGGCCTGTTTTTT. The chain employs TRBV15 and TRBJ1-4; 10 bases match TRBD1. This CDR3 is built from 16 residues. V trimming: 0 bases; J trimming: 14 bases; junction bases outside the gene matches: 12. CDR1 is LNHNV and CDR2 is YYDKDF in the germline V gene (reference sequence).

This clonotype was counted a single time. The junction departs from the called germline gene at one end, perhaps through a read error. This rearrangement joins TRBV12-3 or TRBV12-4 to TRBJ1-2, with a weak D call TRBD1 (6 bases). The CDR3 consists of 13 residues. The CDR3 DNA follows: TGTGTCAGCAGTTTCGGGGGGCAGGGTGGCTACACCTTC. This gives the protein CVSSFGGQGGYTF.

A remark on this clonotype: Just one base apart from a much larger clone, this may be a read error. The CDR3 region is CSVEVPTNEQFF. CDR3 bases: TGCAGCGTTGAGGTGCCAACCAATGAGCAGTTCTTC. The chain couples TRBV29-1 to TRBJ2-1; no clear D gene. Germline V lookup: CDR1 SQVTM, CDR2 ANQGSEA. This CDR3 is built from 12 residues. The V end was cut by 3 bases, the J end by 6 bases, with 9 bases between.

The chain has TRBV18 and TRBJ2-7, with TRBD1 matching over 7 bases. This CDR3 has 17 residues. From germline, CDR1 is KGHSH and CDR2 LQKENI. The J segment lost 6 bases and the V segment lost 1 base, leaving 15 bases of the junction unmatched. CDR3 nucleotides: TGTGCCAGCTCACCACGTCAGGGGGTGGCCACCATACTCGAGCAGTACTTC. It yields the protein CASSPRQGVATILEQYF.

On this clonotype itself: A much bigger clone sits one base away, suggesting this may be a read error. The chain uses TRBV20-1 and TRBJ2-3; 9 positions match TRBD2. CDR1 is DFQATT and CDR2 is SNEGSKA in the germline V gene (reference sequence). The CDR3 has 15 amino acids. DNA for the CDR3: TGCAGTGCTCATAGACTAGCGGCCGACACAGATATGCAGTATTTT. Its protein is CSAHRLAADTDMQYF.